Included here is one T cell receptor beta chain sequence, with context. These data come from a study of OX40 agonist ivuxolimab in advanced cancers. Some clones are missing from TCRdb's copy, which holds only in-frame ones; the method was immunoSEQ multiplex PCR. The table includes roughly 70,000 clones, about 85% detected once. Trimming removed 0 bases from V and 3 bases from J, with 12 bases in between. Germline V CDR1 and CDR2: MGHRA, YSYEKL. The CDR3 spans 16 residues. Sequences were derived from CD4+ or CD8+ T cells sorted from blood, sampled in a trial of the OX40 agonist ivuxolimab. The genes are TRBV4-1 and TRBJ1-5; D possibly corresponds to TRBD1 (5 bases). This clonotype was sampled from an adult with an advanced solid tumor such as melanoma, head and neck, liver or kidney cancer. Written as DNA, the CDR3 is TGCGCCAGCAGCCAAGATTTAGGCAGGGACAATCAGCCCCAGCATTTT. Its translation is CASSQDLGRDNQPQHF.